The clone carrying this T cell receptor beta chain has a handful of counts. What it binds is unknown. The source of the sample is a study of T-cell reconstitution after alpha-beta-depleted transplantation in children. Study-level findings and limits: Newly generated T cells supplied most T-cell counts and diversity one year post-transplant.

The CDR3 runs to 13 residues. Germline loops: CDR1 SGHRS, CDR2 YFSETQ. Trimming took 3 bases from V and 9 from J, leaving 13 bases between them. Unique molecular identifiers were built into the TCRbeta library. TCRdb re-called the PCR reads with MiXCR, one entry per CDR3 protein. This sample has 300,000 to 400,000 distinct CDR3 sequences; approximately 23% occur once, and the top ten carry approximately 11%. The chain combines TRBV5-1 with TRBJ2-1, with D possibly matching TRBD1 (6 bases). Sequences were derived from PBMCs, mostly from graft donor cells, sampled 180 days after TCRalphabeta/CD19-depleted stem cell transplant. This clonotype was obtained from a male patient aged 10 to 17 who had a stem cell transplant for acute lymphoblastic leukemia, so the T cells may come from the graft donor. CDR3 sequence: CASSWDKKGEQFF. CDR3 DNA: TGCGCCAGCAGCTGGGACAAGAAGGGTGAGCAGTTCTTC.